The present TCR beta chain was sequenced within a study of control samples from healthy donors and cancer patients (dated by TCRdb to 2020 to 2021). The CDR3, cysteine through phenylalanine, is 17 amino acids long. Left in the record is the CDR3 DNA by itself, 51 bases read in frame from the first base. For this chain, trimming is 4 bases at the V end and 6 bases at the J end, and the number of junction bases without a gene match is 15. From a lookup of the germline V gene, CDR1 and CDR2 are KGHSH and LQKENI. As for this clone: Its binding antigen is unknown. There are no base qualities to consult, and no much larger clone falls within one base.

The method behind the library was the immunoSEQ multiplex PCR assay. The immuneACCESS repertoire file appears here via TCRdb, limited to in-frame rearrangements. These files lack a portion of the clones; in checked studies, under half of the deficit traces to unresolved V genes, and the cause of the others is not known. For this sample the table gives approximately 58,000 clones, of which around 90% were detected only once. The ten largest clones take up roughly an eighth of the sample. This receptor chain uses TRBV18 and TRBJ2-1; TRBD1 matches 7 bases in the middle. The clonotype comes from a man in his sixties with head and neck cancer. Sequencing was performed on PBMCs. The CDR3 protein is CASSLRTGAGTSNEQFF. The DNA reads as follows: TGTGCCAGCTCACTACGGACAGGAGCCGGGACGTCCAATGAGCAGTTCTTC.